This entry lists 14 T cell receptor beta chains sequenced from one sample in a study of Ad26.COV2.S vaccination and SARS-CoV-2 variants. Sequencing used immunoSEQ multiplex PCR; TCRdb keeps in-frame clones, though not all of them. The sample carries over 85,000 clones, over 70% recorded once. Sequencing was performed on peripheral blood, taken after recovery from COVID-19. The source is a human donor who had recovered from COVID-19.

The rearrangement uses TRBV10-3 and TRBJ2-3; 7 nucleotides line up with TRBD2. The germline CDR1 and CDR2 sequences are ENHRY and SYGVKD. The CDR3 sequence is 15 residues long. V trimming: 9 bases; J trimming: 3 bases; junction bases outside the gene matches: 12. Here the CDR3 reads CAIGEGTTNTDTQYF. In nucleotides, the CDR3 is TGTGCCATAGGGGAGGGAACGACAAATACAGATACGCAGTATTTT.

V usage is TRBV27 and J usage is TRBJ2-1; D may be TRBD1 (5 bases). Germline V gene data show CDR1 as MNHEY and CDR2 as SMNVEV (reference sequence). This CDR3 has 14 amino acids. V lost 10 bases to trimming and J lost 2 bases, with 15 bases between them. CDR3 residues: CAIAKGQAYNEQFF. The CDR3, as DNA: TGTGCCATTGCGAAAGGACAAGCCTACAATGAGCAGTTCTTC.

V usage is TRBV24-1 and J usage is TRBJ2-3; 12 bases agree with TRBD1. The V segment lost 3 bases and the J segment 5 bases; nucleotides outside the gene matches: 5. CDR3 length: 16 amino acids. CDR1 and CDR2 from the germline V gene are KGHDR and SFDVKD. For the CDR3, the DNA is TGTGCCACCAGTGATCCGGGACAGGGGGCGAGAGATACGCAGTATTTT. This codes for CATSDPGQGARDTQYF.

The rearrangement joins TRBV7-2 to TRBJ2-1; D remains unclear. This CDR3 region has 14 residues. Trimming left V 0 bases short and J 0 bases short, with 3 bases between. Germline-derived CDR1 and CDR2 are SGHTA and FQGNSA. The CDR3: CASSLASSYNEQFF. As DNA, the CDR3 is TGTGCCAGCAGCTTAGCGAGCTCCTACAATGAGCAGTTCTTC. The variable domain in full, with the rest retrieved from reference TRBV7-2 and TRBJ2-1, is GAGVSQSPSNKVTEKGKDVELRCDPISGHTALYWYRQSLGQGLEFLIYFQGNSAPDKSGLPSDRFSAERTGGSVSTLTIQRTQQEDSAVYLCASSLASSYNEQFFGPGTRLTVL.

A single count supports this clone. The chain recombines TRBV7-9 with TRBJ1-1, with D possibly being TRBD1 (6 bases). CDR1 SEHNR and CDR2 FQNEAQ come from the germline V gene (reference sequence). V was shortened by 5 bases and J by 0 bases, with 13 bases between the two germline ends. This CDR3 has 15 amino acids. In nucleotides, the CDR3 is TGTGCCAGCAGCGAAAAGACAGGATTGAACACTGAAGCTTTCTTT. This codes for CASSEKTGLNTEAFF.

Of note for this clone: In the same sample, other DNA sequences code for this CDR3. This chain connects TRBV3-1 (or the pseudogene TRBV3-2) to TRBJ2-7; D ambiguous. CDR1 LGHDT and CDR2 YNNKEL come from the germline V gene (reference sequence). The CDR3 is 13 residues long. The V end was cut by 0 bases, the J end by 4 bases, with 7 bases between. The CDR3 region has the DNA TGTGCCAGCAGCCAAGAGCCTGGTTACGAGCAGTACTTC. Its protein is CASSQEPGYEQYF.

The chain recombines TRBV5-3 with TRBJ1-3, with D possibly TRBD1 on 5 matching bases. TRBV5-3 is identified as an open reading frame with a role that is uncertain. The CDR3 length is 14 residues. V lost 3 bases to trimming and J lost 2 bases, with 9 bases between them. The CDR3 DNA follows: TGTGCCAGAAGCTCGCAGGGAACTGGAAACACCATATATTTT. This codes for CARSSQGTGNTIYF.

This rearrangement joins TRBV5-4 to TRBJ1-6; 7 bases line up with TRBD1. V lost 2 bases and J lost 6; bases outside the gene matches: 2. This CDR3 region has 14 residues. Germline V gene sequence: CDR1 SGHNT, CDR2 YYREEE (reference sequence). The CDR3 reads CASSLRDSNSPLHF. The DNA for the CDR3 is TGTGCCAGCAGCTTACGGGACAGTAATTCACCCCTCCACTTT.

The chain uses TRBV10-3 and TRBJ2-1; D gene uncertain. This CDR3 is built from 13 residues. Looked up from germline, CDR1 is ENHRY and CDR2 is SYGVKD. V lost 3 bases and J lost 5, with 8 bases in between. As DNA, the CDR3 is TGTGCCATCAGTGAAAATGGAGACAATGAGCAGTTCTTC. Its translation is CAISENGDNEQFF.

The chain is built from TRBV28 and TRBJ1-1; D unresolved. This CDR3 contains 16 residues. Trimming pared 8 bases from V and 4 bases from J, leaving 23 bases between. CDR1 and CDR2 from the germline V gene are MDHEN and SYDVKM. The DNA for the CDR3 is TGTGCCAGCCTGAAGAGATGGGCGTGGGTTGGCACTGAAGCTTTCTTT. It specifies CASLKRWAWVGTEAFF.

This sequence joins TRBV5-1 and TRBJ1-1, with D uncertain. V was shortened by 4 bases and J by 4 bases, with 20 bases between the two germline ends. This CDR3 region has 16 residues. Looked up from germline, CDR1 is SGHRS and CDR2 is YFSETQ. CDR3 in amino acids: CASSRGNTPVGTEAFF. The CDR3 bases are TGCGCCAGCAGCCGGGGTAACACTCCAGTGGGCACTGAAGCTTTCTTT.

The J gene is TRBJ2-1, the V gene TRBV5-1; perhaps TRBD1 as D (5 bases). The CDR3 is made up of 14 amino acids. The germline V gene encodes CDR1 SGHRS and CDR2 YFSETQ. V lost 4 bases to trimming and J lost 10 bases, with 18 bases between them. The CDR3 loop is CASSPPTESGEQFF. The CDR3 DNA is TGCGCCAGCAGCCCACCGACAGAATCAGGGGAGCAGTTCTTC.

This chain connects TRBV29-1 to TRBJ1-4; TRBD1 is a possible D gene (5 bases). Looked up from germline, CDR1 is SQVTM and CDR2 is ANQGSEA. This CDR3 has 13 amino acids. Between the trimmed V and J ends, which lost 4 bases and 7 bases, there was a span of 13 bases. The DNA of the CDR3 is TGCAGCGTTGCGGGGGGTGTGGGTGAAAAACTGTTTTTT. As protein: CSVAGGVGEKLFF.

The rearrangement links TRBV28 to TRBJ2-2; possibly TRBD1 or TRBD2 for D (5 bases each). Looked up from germline, CDR1 is MDHEN and CDR2 is SYDVKM. The V end was cut by 4 bases, the J end by 1 base, with 16 bases between. This CDR3 is 17 amino acids long. The CDR3 DNA is TGTGCCAGCAGTTCAGCACCCGGGACCCAGAACACCGGGGAGCTGTTTTTT. Amino acids: CASSSAPGTQNTGELFF.